This record covers a single TCR beta chain. Its antigen remains unidentified. TCRdb's copy holds only in-frame clones and misses some; the assay was immunoSEQ multiplex PCR. The data contain tens of thousands of clones, about nine tenths of them singletons. Described time point: week 23, last vaccination. Vaccination comprised doses that each held 300 ug of mutant IDH1 20-mer peptide, plus topical imiquimod. These data are taken from a study of a mutant IDH1 vaccine in newly diagnosed glioma. Study-wide points: Among patients, around 95% showed immune responses induced by the vaccine.

Germline V lookup: CDR1 SGHRS, CDR2 YFSETQ. This CDR3 has 15 amino acids. V dropped 0 bases and J dropped 5; count of bases not matched to a gene: 6. The J gene is TRBJ2-5, the V gene TRBV5-1; 8 nucleotides agree with TRBD1. The TCR comes from a man between 40 and 49 years old with glioma. Sequencing was performed on PBMCs, taken from a glioma patient whose treatment included an IDH1 peptide vaccine. CDR3 protein: CASSLVPGGLETQYF. CDR3 sequence (DNA): TGCGCCAGCAGCTTGGTGCCAGGGGGCTTGGAGACCCAGTACTTC.